The rows below give T cell receptor beta chains drawn from one sample of a study of CD8+CD57+ T cells in acquired aplastic anemia. Each CDR3 protein gets one entry after TCRdb re-called the reads with MiXCR. The sample has approximately 200,000 distinct CDR3 sequences; less than 70% are singletons. The sample consisted of sorted CD4+, CD8+, or CD8+CD57+ T cells (not recorded which) from PBMCs. The source is a human donor in good health, serving as a control. CDR3s include the opening cysteine and the closing phenylalanine or tryptophan. Fields, in order: clone size, V gene, J gene, D gene, CDR3 protein, CDR3 DNA. D genes are given only for firm matches. Where a row states a size, it is once, few, many or the class of an expanded clone; other rows omit it.

>.|TRBV19|TRBJ1-5|.
CASSQGIGNQPQHF
TGTGCCAGTAGCCAGGGCATCGGCAATCAGCCCCAGCATTTT
>.|TRBV10-3|TRBJ1-1|TRBD1
CATNRGNTEAFF
TGTGCCACGAACAGGGGGAACACTGAAGCTTTCTTT
>.|TRBV2|TRBJ2-3|TRBD2
CASQRLAGGADTQYF
TGTGCCAGTCAAAGACTAGCGGGGGGGGCAGATACGCAGTATTTT
>.|TRBV9|TRBJ2-1|.
CASGGEQFF
TGTGCCAGCGGGGGTGAGCAGTTCTTC
>.|TRBV6-5|TRBJ2-5|TRBD2
CATDSGGAGETQYF
TGTGCCACCGATAGCGGGGGGGCGGGGGAGACCCAGTACTTC
>many|TRBV6-5|TRBJ1-5|TRBD1
CASRPTGGYSNQPQHF
TGTGCCAGCAGGCCAACAGGGGGTTATAGCAATCAGCCCCAGCATTTT
>.|TRBV7-2|TRBJ1-1|TRBD1
CASRKRQGATEAFF
TGTGCCAGCAGGAAACGACAGGGGGCTACTGAAGCTTTCTTT
>.|TRBV7-2|TRBJ1-3|.
CASSLVSGYTIYF
TGTGCCAGCAGCTTAGTATCTGGCTACACCATATATTTT
>.|TRBV19|TRBJ1-1|TRBD1
CASSTQGVTEAFF
TGTGCCAGTAGCACCCAGGGGGTCACTGAAGCTTTCTTT
>.|TRBV7-2|TRBJ2-7|.
CASSPPGPPYEQCF
TGCGCCAGCAGCCCCCCCGGGCCCCCCTACGAGCAGTGCTTC
>.|TRBV5-1|TRBJ2-7|TRBD2
CASSLTGGDRYEQYF
TGCGCCAGCAGCTTGACGGGAGGGGATCGGTACGAGCAGTACTTC